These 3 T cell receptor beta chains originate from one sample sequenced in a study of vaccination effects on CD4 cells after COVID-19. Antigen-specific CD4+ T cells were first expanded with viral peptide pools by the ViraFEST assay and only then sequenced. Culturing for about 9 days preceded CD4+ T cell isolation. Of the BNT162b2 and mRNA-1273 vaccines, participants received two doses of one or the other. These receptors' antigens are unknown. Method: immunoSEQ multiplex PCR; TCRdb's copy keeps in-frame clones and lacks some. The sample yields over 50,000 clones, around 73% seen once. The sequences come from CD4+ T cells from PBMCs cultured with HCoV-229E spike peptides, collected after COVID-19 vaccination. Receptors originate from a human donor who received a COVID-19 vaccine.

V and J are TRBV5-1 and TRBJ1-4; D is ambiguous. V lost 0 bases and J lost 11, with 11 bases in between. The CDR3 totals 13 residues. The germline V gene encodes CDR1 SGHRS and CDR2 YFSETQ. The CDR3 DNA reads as TGCGCCAGCAGCTTGGAAGCTACCGGGAAACTGTTTTTT. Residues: CASSLEATGKLFF.

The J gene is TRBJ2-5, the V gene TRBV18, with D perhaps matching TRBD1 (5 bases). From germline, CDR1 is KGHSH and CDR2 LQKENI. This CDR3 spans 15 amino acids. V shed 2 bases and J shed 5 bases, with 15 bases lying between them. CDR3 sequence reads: CASSPSQGRIETQYF. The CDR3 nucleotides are TGTGCCAGCTCACCAAGTCAGGGTAGGATCGAGACCCAGTACTTC.

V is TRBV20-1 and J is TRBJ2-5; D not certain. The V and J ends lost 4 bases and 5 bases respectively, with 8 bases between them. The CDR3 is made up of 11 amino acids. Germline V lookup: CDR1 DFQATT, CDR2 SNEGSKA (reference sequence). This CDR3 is CSAISLETQYF. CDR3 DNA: TGCAGTGCTATCAGTCTTGAGACCCAGTACTTC.